This T cell receptor beta chain was documented in a study of blood T cell repertoires in COVID-19. Study-wide context: The origin of the acute and convalescent COVID-19 samples was the United States, Italy and Spain. Sources were T cells, B-cell-depleted T cells, or PBMCs; the material itself was cDNA or gDNA.

As processed by the authors: The authors estimated nucleated cell counts from reference gene primer amplification. Produced via immunoSEQ multiplex PCR; TCRdb's table is partial and in-frame only. V and J calls plus clone size are reproduced from that table; the DNA served to infer D and trimming. The sample lists more than 100,000 clones; just under 85% were seen once. The CDR3 has 18 amino acids. Trimming took 3 bases from V and 3 from J, leaving 24 bases between them. Germline CDR1 reads GTSNPN; CDR2 reads SVGIG (reference sequence). The genes are TRBV30 and TRBJ1-3; D is unresolved. The source of this sequence is a woman aged 50 to 60 with acute or convalescent COVID-19. Sequencing was done on a sample of peripheral blood. The CDR3 nucleotides are TGTGCCTGGAGCCGCCGAAGTGGGAGTACGGTTGTTGGAAACACCATATATTTT. Translated: CAWSRRSGSTVVGNTIYF.